Following are 7 T cell receptor beta chains from one sample sequenced in a study of blood T cell repertoires in COVID-19. Libraries were prepared by immunoSEQ multiplex PCR; TCRdb keeps only in-frame clonotypes and omits some of them. The repertoire holds 150,000 to 180,000 clones, with roughly nine tenths as singletons. The sequencing input was peripheral blood. The receptors derive from a man aged 45 to 65 with acute or convalescent COVID-19.

V gene TRBV7-2 combines with J gene TRBJ2-3; a possible D gene is TRBD2 (5 bases). Trimming left V 4 bases short and J 4 bases short, with 6 bases between. Germline CDR1 and CDR2: SGHTA and FQGNSA. The CDR3 spans 12 residues. CDR3 loop: CASSSSPDTQYF. For the CDR3, the DNA is TGTGCCAGCAGCTCTAGCCCAGATACGCAGTATTTT.

Concerning this clone: Mismatch with germline at one junction end may stem from a read error. V usage is TRBV19 and J usage is TRBJ2-1; 8 nucleotides line up with TRBD1. CDR3 size: 14 residues. Germline-derived CDR1 and CDR2 are LNHDA and SQIVND (reference sequence). CDR3 coding DNA: TGTGCCAGTAGTATGGACAGGGCATACACTGAGCAGTTCTTC. Its translation is CASSMDRAYTEQFF.

The genes are TRBV28 and TRBJ2-7, with unresolved D. V gave up 5 bases and J gave up 2 bases, with 16 bases separating them. This CDR3 contains 15 residues. Germline CDR1 and CDR2: MDHEN and SYDVKM. The CDR3 coding sequence is TGTGCCAGCAGTCCCTCTCCTTTACCTACCTACGAGCAGTACTTC. Amino acid sequence: CASSPSPLPTYEQYF.

The J gene is TRBJ2-2, the V gene TRBV27; perhaps TRBD2 as D (6 bases). Trimming took 4 bases from V and 1 from J, leaving 19 bases between them. The CDR3 has 18 residues. Germline CDR1 is MNHEY and CDR2 is SMNVEV (reference sequence). CDR3 amino acids: CASSSTRFSGLNTGELFF. In DNA, the CDR3 is TGTGCCAGCAGTTCTACCCGCTTTAGCGGTCTGAACACCGGGGAGCTGTTTTTT.

The V call is TRBV13, the J call TRBJ2-3; D gene uncertain. Trimming left V 5 bases short and J 4 bases short, with 7 bases between. The CDR3 loop spans 12 amino acids. Germline V gives CDR1 PRHDT, CDR2 FYEKMQ (reference sequence). The CDR3 spells CASSQQADTQYF. CDR3 coding DNA: TGTGCCAGCAGCCAGCAGGCAGATACGCAGTATTTT.

The chain joins TRBV14 to TRBJ1-2; D perhaps matches TRBD1 (6 bases). The germline V and J ends were trimmed by 4 bases and 8 bases, with 11 bases remaining between them. CDR1 is SGHDN and CDR2 is FVKESK in the germline V gene. CDR3 length: 12 residues. CDR3 sequence: CASSRGQGGYTF. In DNA, the CDR3 is TGTGCCAGCAGCCGGGGGCAGGGAGGCTACACCTTC.

V usage is TRBV3-1 (or the pseudogene TRBV3-2) and J usage is TRBJ2-5; D is possibly TRBD1 (6 bases). The V end was cut by 8 bases, the J end by 1 base, with 41 bases between. The CDR3 is 23 residues long. Looked up from germline, CDR1 is LGHDT and CDR2 is YNNKEL (reference sequence). The CDR3 here is CASCSGATQRGSFQASPQETQYF. Here the CDR3 DNA reads TGTGCCAGCTGCTCTGGGGCGACTCAAAGGGGGAGTTTTCAGGCCAGCCCCCAAGAGACCCAGTACTTC.